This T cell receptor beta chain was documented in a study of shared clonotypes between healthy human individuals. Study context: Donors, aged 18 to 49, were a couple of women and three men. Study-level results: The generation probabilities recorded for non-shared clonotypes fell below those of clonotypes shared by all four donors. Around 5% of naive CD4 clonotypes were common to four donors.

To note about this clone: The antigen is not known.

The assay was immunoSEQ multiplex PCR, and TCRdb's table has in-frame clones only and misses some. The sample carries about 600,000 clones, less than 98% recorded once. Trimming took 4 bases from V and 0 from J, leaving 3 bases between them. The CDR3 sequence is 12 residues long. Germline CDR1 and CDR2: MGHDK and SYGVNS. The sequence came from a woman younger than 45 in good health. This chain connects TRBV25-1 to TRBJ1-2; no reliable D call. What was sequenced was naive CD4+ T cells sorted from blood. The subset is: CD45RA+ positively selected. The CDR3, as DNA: TGTGCCAGCAGTGTAGCTAACTATGGCTACACCTTC. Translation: CASSVANYGYTF.